These 27 T cell receptor beta chains originate from one sample sequenced in a study of T and B cells in COVID-19 patients. TRB was amplified from about 260-540 ng of blood genomic DNA. BIOMED2 TRB-A/B primer pools were used in multiplex TRB PCR. TCRdb redid the calling of the multiplex PCR reads with MiXCR, one entry per CDR3 protein. The sample lists 15,000 to 20,000 distinct CDR3 sequences, just over 35% occurring once. Sequenced material: blood. These receptors were taken from a human donor with active COVID-19.

This clonotype appeared a few times. This chain links TRBV7-2 with TRBJ2-3; the D gene is possibly TRBD1 (6 bases). Trimming removed 5 bases at V and 0 bases at J, with 15 bases between. The CDR3 has 16 residues. The germline V gene encodes CDR1 SGHTA and CDR2 FQGNSA. The CDR3 is CASSTVGTLSTDTQYF. Written as DNA, the CDR3 is TGTGCCAGCAGCACAGTAGGGACACTTAGCACAGATACGCAGTATTTT.

The chain uses TRBV18 and TRBJ2-3, with 10 positions matching TRBD2. CDR3 length: 15 residues. Germline trimming cut 8 bases from V and 11 bases from J; bases unmatched to any gene: 16. Germline CDR1 and CDR2: KGHSH and LQKENI. Written as DNA, the CDR3 is TGTGCCAGCACGGGAGCTAGCGGGGGCCCGGCTTTGCAGTATTTT. Translated, it gives CASTGASGGPALQYF.

As to this clonotype: A much larger clone lies one base from this, so it may be a read error. The chain recombines TRBV6-5 with TRBJ2-1; 8 nucleotides match TRBD2. Germline V CDR1 and CDR2: MNHEY, SVGAGI. The CDR3 runs 15 residues. The CDR3 region is CASSSRSGVSNERFF. The CDR3 region has the DNA TGTGCCAGCAGTTCTCGTAGCGGGGTCAGCAATGAGCGGTTCTTC.

V is TRBV13 and J is TRBJ1-5; D unresolved. Per germline, CDR1 PRHDT and CDR2 FYEKMQ (reference sequence). The CDR3 loop spans 19 amino acids. Trimming took off 4 bases at V and 0 bases at J, with 22 bases between the two ends. The CDR3 spells CASSSPLDGTDHSNQPQHF. As DNA, the CDR3 is TGTGCCAGCAGCTCCCCCCTGGACGGAACCGACCATAGCAATCAGCCCCAGCATTTT.

Only a few counts were recorded for this clonotype. The gene calls are TRBV19 and TRBJ2-3; 7 nucleotides match TRBD2. This CDR3 region has 16 residues. CDR1 LNHDA and CDR2 SQIVND come from the germline V gene (reference sequence). The junction had 5 bases not matched to a gene; V was cut back by 2 bases and J by 0 bases. CDR3 sequence reads: CASSISPGGSTDTQYF. CDR3 in DNA: TGTGCCAGTAGTATATCCCCGGGGGGTAGCACAGATACGCAGTATTTT.

This clonotype turned up a few times. The chain employs TRBV7-6 and TRBJ2-1, with 8 bases identical to TRBD2. Germline CDR1 SGHVS, CDR2 FNYEAQ. This CDR3 spans 18 amino acids. Unmatched junction bases numbered 14, after V lost 4 bases and J lost 3 bases. The CDR3 region has the DNA TGTGCCAGCAGCTCCCCCCTCTCGGCGGGGGGCTACTACAATGAGCAGTTCTTC. This codes for CASSSPLSAGGYYNEQFF.

This clonotype was observed a few times. This chain links TRBV6-1 with TRBJ2-1; D perhaps matches TRBD2 (5 bases). Germline CDR1 MNHNS, CDR2 SASEGT. Between the trimmed V and J ends, which lost 9 bases and 0 bases, there was a span of 12 bases. The CDR3 has 14 residues. In nucleotides, the CDR3 is TGTGCCAGTATGGTGGAGGACTCCTACAATGAGCAGTTCTTC. Its translation is CASMVEDSYNEQFF.

This clonotype has more than one count but fewer than ten. This chain joins TRBV6-5 and TRBJ1-3, with 7 positions matching TRBD1. The V gene end was trimmed by 6 bases and the J gene end by 3 bases; junction bases not matched to a gene: 5. Per the germline V gene, CDR1 is MNHEY and CDR2 is SVGAGI. The CDR3 has 14 amino acids. The DNA for the CDR3 is TGTGCCAGCAGGGACGGGACAGTTGGAAACACCATATATTTT. This sequence encodes CASRDGTVGNTIYF.

Remarks on this clonotype: Compared with germline, one end of the junction differs, possibly owing to a read error. V and J are TRBV12-3 or TRBV12-4 and TRBJ1-6; D ambiguous. The CDR3 contains 13 residues. CDR3 residues: CANSLAPYSPLHF. For the CDR3, the DNA is TGTGCCAACAGTTTAGCGCCGTATTCACCCCTCCACTTT.

The chain recombines TRBV12-3 or TRBV12-4 with TRBJ1-1; D remains unclear. V was cut by 2 bases and J by 3 bases, with 19 bases left in between. The CDR3 sequence is 17 residues long. The CDR3 here is CASSLMLGRTSDTEAFF. CDR3 coding DNA: TGTGCCAGCAGTTTAATGCTGGGTCGTACATCGGACACTGAAGCTTTCTTT.

The V call is TRBV12-3 or TRBV12-4, the J call TRBJ2-3; 9 bases align to TRBD2. There are 16 residues in the CDR3. V lost 2 bases to trimming and J lost 8 bases; unmatched junction nucleotides: 11. The CDR3: CASSLSPGGGAGTQYF. The CDR3 DNA reads TGTGCCAGCAGTTTATCCCCTGGCGGGGGGGCCGGTACGCAGTATTTT.

By its share, this clonotype is medium-sized (0.01 to 0.1%). The J gene is TRBJ2-1, the V gene TRBV13, with D possibly TRBD2 on 5 matching bases. V was clipped by 3 bases and J by 5 bases, with 11 bases between them. The CDR3 runs 14 residues. Germline lookup yields CDR1 PRHDT and CDR2 FYEKMQ (reference sequence). The CDR3 spells CASSFTAGDNEQFF. CDR3 coding DNA: TGTGCCAGCAGCTTTACCGCCGGGGACAATGAGCAGTTCTTC.

This rearrangement joins TRBV5-1 to TRBJ2-2, with D maybe TRBD1 (5 bases). Germline CDR1 reads SGHRS; CDR2 reads YFSETQ. The V end was cut by 4 bases, the J end by 4 bases, with 14 bases between. This CDR3 has 15 amino acids. The CDR3 region is CASSHTDSPTGELFF. Written as DNA, the CDR3 is TGCGCCAGCAGCCATACCGACAGTCCCACCGGGGAGCTGTTTTTT.

This clonotype was detected a few times. The chain is built from TRBV14 and TRBJ1-4; maybe TRBD1 (5 bases). Germline V gene lookup returns CDR1 SGHDN and CDR2 FVKESK. Trimming pared 2 bases from V and 0 bases from J, leaving 10 bases between. The CDR3 is 16 residues long. The CDR3 loop is CASSQWGGATNEKLFF. DNA of the CDR3: TGTGCCAGCAGCCAATGGGGGGGAGCAACTAATGAAAAACTGTTTTTT.

The sample holds a few counts of this clonotype. The chain couples TRBV27 to TRBJ1-5, with D possibly matching TRBD1 (5 bases). Germline lookup yields CDR1 MNHEY and CDR2 SMNVEV (reference sequence). Trimming took 6 bases from V and 6 from J, leaving 15 bases between them. The CDR3 sequence is 14 residues long. The CDR3 spells CASRPGREGQPQHF. CDR3 bases: TGTGCCAGCAGACCTGGCAGGGAGGGTCAGCCCCAGCATTTT.

This clonotype was recorded many times. Here the CDR3 DNA reads TGTGCCAGCAGCTTATCAGGGGGCTCTGAGCAGTTCTTC. This translates into CASSLSGGSEQFF. V and J are TRBV5-4 and TRBJ2-1; 8 bases match TRBD1. V lost 2 bases and J lost 9; bases outside the gene matches: 4. This CDR3 region has 13 residues. The germline V gene has CDR1 SGHNT and CDR2 YYREEE (reference sequence).

This clonotype has a handful of counts. The chain couples TRBV6-1 to TRBJ2-5; a possible D gene is TRBD2 (8 bases). Germline V gene lookup returns CDR1 MNHNS and CDR2 SASEGT. The CDR3 contains 12 residues. Trimming pared 11 bases from V and 5 bases from J, leaving 15 bases between. The CDR3 DNA sequence: TGTGCCTGCGGGGGGACAGCGGAGACCCAGTACTTC. It encodes CACGGTAETQYF.

The V call is TRBV15, the J call TRBJ2-3, with 7 bases lining up with TRBD2. J lost 0 bases, V lost 5 bases, and 5 bases had no gene match. CDR3 length: 15 amino acids. From germline, CDR1 is LNHNV and CDR2 YYDKDF (reference sequence). The CDR3 sequence is CATSSRLASTDTQYF. In DNA form, the CDR3 reads TGTGCCACCAGCTCCCGACTAGCTAGCACAGATACGCAGTATTTT. Full variable domain (remainder filled in from reference TRBV15 and TRBJ2-3): DAMVIQNPRYQVTQFGKPVTLSCSQTLNHNVMYWYQQKSSQAPKLLFHYYDKDFNNEADTPDNFQSRRPNTSFCFLDIRSPGLGDTAMYLCATSSRLASTDTQYFGPGTRLTVL.

This chain links TRBV20-1 with TRBJ2-1; D unresolved. The germline CDR1 and CDR2 sequences are DFQATT and SNEGSKA (reference sequence). The CDR3 covers 15 residues. Trimming pared 6 bases from V and 8 bases from J, leaving 23 bases between. In DNA form, the CDR3 reads TGCAGTGCGCCCTATCGGAATAGCATGCTGTATGAGCAGTTCTTC. This gives the protein CSAPYRNSMLYEQFF.

This clonotype has only a few counts. The chain is built from TRBV5-4 and TRBJ2-7; 9 bases are a match to TRBD2. Germline CDR1 reads SGHNT; CDR2 reads YYREEE (reference sequence). The CDR3 has 15 residues. The V gene end was trimmed by 3 bases and the J gene end by 3 bases; junction bases not matched to a gene: 7. This chain's CDR3 is CASSSLAGYDYEQYF. DNA of the CDR3: TGTGCCAGCAGCTCACTAGCGGGCTACGACTACGAGCAGTACTTC.

This rearrangement joins TRBV6-5 to TRBJ2-6; no clear D gene. The germline V gene has CDR1 MNHEY and CDR2 SVGAGI. V gave up 1 base and J gave up 0 bases, with 7 bases separating them. The CDR3 length is 16 residues. Written as DNA, the CDR3 is TGTGCCAGCAGTTACTTAGGGAACTCTGGGGCCAACGTCCTGACTTTC. This encodes CASSYLGNSGANVLTF.

By sample fraction, this clonotype is medium-sized. The chain couples TRBV29-1 to TRBJ1-5; tentative D call: TRBD1 (5 bases). The length of the CDR3 is 12 residues. V was pared by 4 bases and J by 7 bases, with 11 bases between. Per germline, CDR1 SQVTM and CDR2 ANQGSEA. The CDR3 coding sequence is TGCAGCGTTGTGAGAGGGGCACAGCCCCAGCATTTT. The encoded protein is CSVVRGAQPQHF.

This clonotype was observed a handful of times. This chain uses TRBV5-4 with TRBJ2-6, with D perhaps being TRBD1 or TRBD2 (5 bases each). Trimming removed 3 bases from V and 4 bases from J, with 14 bases in between. Germline V gene sequence: CDR1 SGHNT, CDR2 YYREEE (reference sequence). The CDR3 has 16 amino acids. CDR3 in DNA: TGTGCCAGCAGCTCCGGGGCAGCCACGGGGGCCAACGTCCTGACTTTC. Protein: CASSSGAATGANVLTF.

This clonotype is medium-sized (0.01 to 0.1%) in the sample. The V and J genes are TRBV19 and TRBJ1-4; possible D gene TRBD1, 6 bases. Germline CDR1 and CDR2: LNHDA and SQIVND (reference sequence). The CDR3 spans 14 residues. Trimming cost V 5 bases and J 7 bases, with 14 bases left between them. The CDR3 nucleotides read TGTGCCAGTAGTTTCGACGTGGGGGCTGAAAAACTGTTTTTT. Protein: CASSFDVGAEKLFF.

Only a few counts were recorded for this clonotype. This chain uses TRBV12-3 or TRBV12-4 with TRBJ1-2, with D unclear. The CDR3 extends over 15 amino acids. V shed 6 bases and J shed 8 bases, with 22 bases lying between them. CDR3 amino acids: CASSPNPDRRSGYTF. The CDR3 DNA is TGTGCCAGCAGCCCGAACCCGGACCGCCGTTCCGGCTACACCTTC.

This clonotype was counted only a few times. This chain connects TRBV27 to TRBJ1-1, with D uncertain. CDR3 length equals 11 residues. Trimming removed 6 bases from V and 2 bases from J, with 4 bases in between. Looked up from germline, CDR1 is MNHEY and CDR2 is SMNVEV (reference sequence). The CDR3 here is CASRVNTEAFF. CDR3 nucleotides: TGTGCCAGCAGGGTAAACACTGAAGCTTTCTTT.

This sequence joins TRBV19 and TRBJ1-1; D is undetermined. CDR3 length equals 13 residues. Trimming stripped 3 bases from V and 5 bases from J, with 10 bases between. CDR1 LNHDA and CDR2 SQIVND come from the germline V gene (reference sequence). DNA for the CDR3: TGTGCCAGTAGTATTATGCGGGGTACTGAAGCTTTCTTT. Translation gives CASSIMRGTEAFF.